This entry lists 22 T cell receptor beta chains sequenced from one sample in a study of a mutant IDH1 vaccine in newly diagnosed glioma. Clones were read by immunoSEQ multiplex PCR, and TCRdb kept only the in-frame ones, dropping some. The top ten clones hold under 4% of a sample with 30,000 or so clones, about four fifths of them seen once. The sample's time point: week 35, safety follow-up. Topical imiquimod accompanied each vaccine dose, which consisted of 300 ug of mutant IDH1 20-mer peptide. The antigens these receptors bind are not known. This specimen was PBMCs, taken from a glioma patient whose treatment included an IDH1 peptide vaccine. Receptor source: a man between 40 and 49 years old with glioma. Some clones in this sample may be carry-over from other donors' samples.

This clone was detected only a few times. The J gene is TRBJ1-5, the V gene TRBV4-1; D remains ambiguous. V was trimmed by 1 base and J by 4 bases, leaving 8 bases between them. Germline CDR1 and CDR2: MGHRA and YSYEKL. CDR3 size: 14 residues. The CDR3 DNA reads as TGCGCCAGCAGCCAAGTCAGGTTTAATCAGCCCCAGCATTTT. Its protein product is CASSQVRFNQPQHF.

The CDR3 reads CASSYGGRQNRWPQHF. The DNA for the CDR3 is TGTGCCAGCAGTTACGGGGGGAGACAGAACAGGTGGCCCCAGCATTTT. V usage is TRBV6-6 and J usage is TRBJ1-5; TRBD1 is a possible D gene (5 bases). The V and J ends lost 2 bases and 9 bases respectively, with 20 bases between them. The CDR3 has 16 amino acids. CDR1 MNHNY and CDR2 SVGAGI come from the germline V gene (reference sequence).

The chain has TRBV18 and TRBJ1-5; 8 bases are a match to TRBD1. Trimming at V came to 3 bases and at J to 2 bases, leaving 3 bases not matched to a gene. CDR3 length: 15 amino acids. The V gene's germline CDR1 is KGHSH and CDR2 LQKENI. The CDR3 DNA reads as TGTGCCAGCTCACCTTCGGACAGGGGCAATCAGCCCCAGCATTTT. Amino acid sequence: CASSPSDRGNQPQHF.

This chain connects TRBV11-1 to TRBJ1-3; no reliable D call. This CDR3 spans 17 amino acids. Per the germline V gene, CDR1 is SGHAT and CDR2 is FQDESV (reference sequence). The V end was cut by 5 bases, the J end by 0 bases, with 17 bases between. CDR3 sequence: CASSTRNFRSSGNTIYF. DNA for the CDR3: TGTGCCAGCAGCACACGAAACTTTAGAAGCTCTGGAAACACCATATATTTT. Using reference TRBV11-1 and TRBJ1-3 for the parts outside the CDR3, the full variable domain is EAEVAQSPRYKITEKSQAVAFWCDPISGHATLYWYRQILGQGPELLVQFQDESVVDDSQLPKDRFSAERLKGVDSTLKIQPAELGDSAMYLCASSTRNFRSSGNTIYFGEGSWLTVV.

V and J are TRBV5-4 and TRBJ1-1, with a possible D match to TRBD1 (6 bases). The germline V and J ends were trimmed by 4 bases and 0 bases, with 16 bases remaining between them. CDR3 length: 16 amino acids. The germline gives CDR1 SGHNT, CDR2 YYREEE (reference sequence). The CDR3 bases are TGTGCCAGCAGCGGGGGCCCTTCCCCATTGAACACTGAAGCTTTCTTT. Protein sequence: CASSGGPSPLNTEAFF.

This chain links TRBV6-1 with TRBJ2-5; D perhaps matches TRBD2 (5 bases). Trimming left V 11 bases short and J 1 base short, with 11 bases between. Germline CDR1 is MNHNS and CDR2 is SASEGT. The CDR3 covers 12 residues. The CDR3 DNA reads TGTGCCTCGGCGAGGGTCCAAGAGACCCAGTACTTC. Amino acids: CASARVQETQYF.

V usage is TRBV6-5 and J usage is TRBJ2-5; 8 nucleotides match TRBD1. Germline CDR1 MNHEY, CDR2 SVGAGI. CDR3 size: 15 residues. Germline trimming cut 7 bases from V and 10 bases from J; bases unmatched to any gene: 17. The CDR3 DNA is TGTGCCAGCACCAATTCAGGGGGCGCGGTTGGTGACCAGTACTTC. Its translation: CASTNSGGAVGDQYF.

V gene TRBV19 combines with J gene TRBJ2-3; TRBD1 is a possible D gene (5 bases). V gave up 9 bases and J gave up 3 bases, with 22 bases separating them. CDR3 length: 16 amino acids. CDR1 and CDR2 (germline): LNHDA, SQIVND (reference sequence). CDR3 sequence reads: CASGTAQGIRTDTQYF. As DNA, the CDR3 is TGTGCCAGCGGCACGGCTCAGGGTATTCGGACAGATACGCAGTATTTT.

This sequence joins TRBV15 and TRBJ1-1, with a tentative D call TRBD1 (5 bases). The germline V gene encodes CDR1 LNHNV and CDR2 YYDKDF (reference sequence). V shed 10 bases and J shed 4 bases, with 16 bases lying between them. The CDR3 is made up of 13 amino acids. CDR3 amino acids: CAIGAGYRTEAFF. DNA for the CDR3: TGTGCCATCGGGGCAGGGTATCGCACTGAAGCTTTCTTT.

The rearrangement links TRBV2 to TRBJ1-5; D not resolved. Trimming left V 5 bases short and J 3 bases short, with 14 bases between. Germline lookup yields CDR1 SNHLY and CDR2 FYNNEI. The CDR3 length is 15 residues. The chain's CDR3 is CASSPNRATNQPQHF. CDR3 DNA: TGTGCCAGCAGTCCAAATCGGGCCACCAATCAGCCCCAGCATTTT.

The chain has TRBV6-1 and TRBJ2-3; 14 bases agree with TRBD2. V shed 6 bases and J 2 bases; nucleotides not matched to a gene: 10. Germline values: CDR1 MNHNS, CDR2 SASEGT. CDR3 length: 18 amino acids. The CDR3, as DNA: TGTGCCAGCAGAGAACGGACTAGCGGGGGGTATTACACAGATACGCAGTATTTT. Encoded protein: CASRERTSGGYYTDTQYF.

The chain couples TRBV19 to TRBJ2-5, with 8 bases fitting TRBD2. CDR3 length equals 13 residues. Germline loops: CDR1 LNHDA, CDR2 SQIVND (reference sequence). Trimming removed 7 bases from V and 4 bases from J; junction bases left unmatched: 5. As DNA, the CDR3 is TGTGCCAGTATGGAAAGCGGGGGAGAGACCCAGTACTTC. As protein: CASMESGGETQYF. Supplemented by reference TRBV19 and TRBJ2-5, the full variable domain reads DGGITQSPKYLFRKEGQNVTLSCEQNLNHDAMYWYRQDPGQGLRLIYYSQIVNDFQKGDIAEGYSVSREKKESFPLTVTSAQKNPTAFYLCASMESGGETQYFGPGTRLLVL.

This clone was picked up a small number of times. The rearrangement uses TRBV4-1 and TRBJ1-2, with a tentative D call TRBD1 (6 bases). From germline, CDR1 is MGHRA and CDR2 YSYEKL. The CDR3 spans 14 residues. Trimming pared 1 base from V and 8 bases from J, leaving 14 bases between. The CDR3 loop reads CASSQGWGHQGYTF. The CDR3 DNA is TGCGCCAGCAGCCAAGGGTGGGGGCACCAGGGCTACACCTTC.

The CDR3 loop reads CASSLVRYQPSSYEQYF. The CDR3 coding sequence is TGTGCCAGCAGCTTAGTCAGGTATCAGCCCAGCTCCTACGAGCAGTACTTC. This sequence joins TRBV7-2 and TRBJ2-7; D is ambiguous. V was shortened by 1 base and J by 0 bases, with 16 bases between the two germline ends. The length of the CDR3 is 17 residues. In germline, CDR1 is SGHTA, CDR2 FQGNSA.

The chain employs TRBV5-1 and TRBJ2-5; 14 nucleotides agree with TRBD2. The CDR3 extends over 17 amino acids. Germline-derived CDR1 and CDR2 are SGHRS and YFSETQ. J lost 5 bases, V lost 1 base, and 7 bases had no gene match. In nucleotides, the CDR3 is TGCGCCAGCAGCTTGTTCGGGACTAGCGGGGGTAGGGAGACCCAGTACTTC. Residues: CASSLFGTSGGRETQYF. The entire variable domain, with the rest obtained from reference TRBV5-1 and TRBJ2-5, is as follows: KAGVTQTPRYLIKTRGQQVTLSCSPISGHRSVSWYQQTPGQGLQFLFEYFSETQRNKGNFPGRFSGRQFSNSRSEMNVSTLELGDSALYLCASSLFGTSGGRETQYFGPGTRLLVL.

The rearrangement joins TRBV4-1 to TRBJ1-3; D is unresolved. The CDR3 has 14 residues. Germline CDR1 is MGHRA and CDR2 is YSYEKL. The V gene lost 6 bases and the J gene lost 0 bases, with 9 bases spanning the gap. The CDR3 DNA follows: TGCGCCAGCAGTCCCGTTTACTCTGGAAACACCATATATTTT. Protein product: CASSPVYSGNTIYF.

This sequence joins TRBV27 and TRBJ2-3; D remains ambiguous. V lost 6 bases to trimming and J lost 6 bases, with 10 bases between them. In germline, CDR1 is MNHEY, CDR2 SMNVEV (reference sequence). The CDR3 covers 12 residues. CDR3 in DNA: TGTGCCAGCAGCGCCTCATGGGATACGCAGTATTTT. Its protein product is CASSASWDTQYF.

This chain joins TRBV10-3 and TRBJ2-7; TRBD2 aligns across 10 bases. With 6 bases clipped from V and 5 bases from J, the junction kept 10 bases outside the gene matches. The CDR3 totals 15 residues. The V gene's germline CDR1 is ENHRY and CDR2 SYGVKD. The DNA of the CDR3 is TGTGCCATCAGCCCTTTTGAGCGGGGGGGCCACGAGCAGTACTTC. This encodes CAISPFERGGHEQYF.

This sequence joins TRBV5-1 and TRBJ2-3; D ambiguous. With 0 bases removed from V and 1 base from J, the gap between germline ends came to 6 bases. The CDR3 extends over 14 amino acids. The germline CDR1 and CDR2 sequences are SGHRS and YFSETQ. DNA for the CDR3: TGCGCCAGCAGCTTGGGGGTTCGCACAGATACGCAGTATTTT. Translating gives CASSLGVRTDTQYF.

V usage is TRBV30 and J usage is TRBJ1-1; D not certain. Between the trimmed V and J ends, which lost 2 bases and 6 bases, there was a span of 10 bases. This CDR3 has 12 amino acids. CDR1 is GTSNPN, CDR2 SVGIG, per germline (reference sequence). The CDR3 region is CAWSTTRAEAFF. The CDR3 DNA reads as TGTGCCTGGAGTACGACCCGGGCTGAAGCTTTCTTT.

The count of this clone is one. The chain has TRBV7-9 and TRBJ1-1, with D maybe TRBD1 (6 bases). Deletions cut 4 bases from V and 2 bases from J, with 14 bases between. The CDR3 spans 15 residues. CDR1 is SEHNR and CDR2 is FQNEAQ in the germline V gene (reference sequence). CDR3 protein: CASSWFRDTNTEAFF. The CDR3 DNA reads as TGTGCCAGCAGCTGGTTCCGGGACACCAACACTGAAGCTTTCTTT.

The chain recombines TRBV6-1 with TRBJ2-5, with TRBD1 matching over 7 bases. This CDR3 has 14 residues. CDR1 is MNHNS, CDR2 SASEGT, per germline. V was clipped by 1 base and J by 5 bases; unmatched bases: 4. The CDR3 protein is CASSEVDRMETQYF. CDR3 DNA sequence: TGTGCCAGCAGTGAAGTGGACAGGATGGAGACCCAGTACTTC.